The clone carrying this TCR beta chain turned up a few times. In assigning cohorts, the study relied on participant-reported clinical history. Germline assignment: CDR1 LGHNA and CDR2 YSLEER. The length of the CDR3 is 16 residues. V dropped 0 bases and J dropped 9; count of bases not matched to a gene: 8. The data stem from a study of blood T cell repertoires in COVID-19. Overall study: Material from acute and convalescent COVID-19 was sourced from the United States, Italy and Spain.

Profiled with immunoSEQ multiplex PCR; TCRdb holds only in-frame clones, not every one. Found here are over 300,000 clones, around 85% of them singletons; the top ten hold 2.2%. The receptor's source is a man aged 25-40 years who had recovered from COVID-19. Sequencing input: PBMCs or T cells enriched from blood (not recorded which). The chain combines TRBV4-3 with TRBJ1-4; 9 nucleotides align to TRBD1. CDR3 sequence reads: CASSQERTGVEQKLFF. In nucleotides, the CDR3 is TGCGCCAGCAGCCAAGAGAGGACAGGGGTTGAGCAAAAACTGTTTTTT.